The 21 T cell receptor beta chains presented below share a single source sample, sequenced in a study of blood T cell repertoires in COVID-19. Only in-frame clones appear in the TCRdb table, and some are missing; sequencing was by immunoSEQ multiplex PCR. The repertoire has tens of thousands of clones, roughly 73% of them found once; the top ten carry 6.3%. The source material was peripheral blood. Receptor source: a woman aged 60-75 years with acute or convalescent COVID-19.

This chain links TRBV5-1 with TRBJ1-2; TRBD1 agrees at 11 bases. CDR1 is SGHRS, CDR2 YFSETQ, per germline. This CDR3 has 14 amino acids. V shed 3 bases and J 4 bases; nucleotides not matched to a gene: 2. For the CDR3, the DNA is TGCGCCAGCAGCTCGGGACAGGGGGGCTATGGCTACACCTTC. Protein sequence: CASSSGQGGYGYTF.

The chain couples TRBV5-1 to TRBJ1-6; D ambiguous. This CDR3 is built from 15 residues. Germline V gene lookup returns CDR1 SGHRS and CDR2 YFSETQ. The ends were cut back, 6 bases at V and 3 bases at J, with 13 bases in the middle. The CDR3 loop reads CASTSTDFYNSPLHF. The CDR3, as DNA: TGCGCCAGCACCTCAACAGATTTCTATAATTCACCCCTCCACTTT.

The rearrangement links TRBV5-1 to TRBJ2-3; perhaps TRBD1 as D (5 bases). V lost 0 bases and J 3 bases, leaving 14 bases between the germline ends. The CDR3 is made up of 16 amino acids. Looked up from germline, CDR1 is SGHRS and CDR2 is YFSETQ. The DNA for the CDR3 is TGCGCCAGCAGCTTGGGGTTAGGGGTACGGACAGATACGCAGTATTTT. This gives the protein CASSLGLGVRTDTQYF.

The chain uses TRBV5-1 and TRBJ2-3, with D uncertain. Trimming removed 4 bases at V and 8 bases at J, with 11 bases between. This CDR3 comprises 12 residues. The germline CDR1 and CDR2 sequences are SGHRS and YFSETQ. The CDR3, as DNA: TGCGCCAGCAGCCCGCGGCCGGGTACGCAGTATTTT. Amino acids: CASSPRPGTQYF.

CDR3 coding DNA: TGTGCCAGCAGCCCTGGATCGGCAACAGGGGCCGTCCGAAAGAGCACTGAAGCTTTCTTT. This gives the protein CASSPGSATGAVRKSTEAFF. This chain connects TRBV5-8 to TRBJ1-1, with 7 bases fitting TRBD1. CDR3 length: 20 residues. CDR1 is SGHTS and CDR2 is YDEGEE in the germline V gene. With 4 bases clipped from V and 4 bases from J, the junction kept 25 bases outside the gene matches. Full variable domain (outside the CDR3, taken from reference TRBV5-8 and TRBJ1-1): EAGVTQSPTHLIKTRGQQATLRCSPISGHTSVYWYQQALGLGLQFLLWYDEGEERNRGNFPPRFSGRQFPNYSSELNVNALELEDSALYLCASSPGSATGAVRKSTEAFFGQGTRLTVV.

As to this clone: Other DNA sequences of this sample code for an identical CDR3. V usage is TRBV7-9 and J usage is TRBJ1-2; 10 bases map to TRBD1. The germline V gene has CDR1 SEHNR and CDR2 FQNEAQ (reference sequence). The CDR3 spans 15 residues. V trimming: 4 bases; J trimming: 2 bases; junction bases outside the gene matches: 4. The CDR3 here is CASSSSGQGNYGYTF. Here the CDR3 DNA reads TGTGCCAGCAGCTCGTCGGGACAGGGGAACTATGGCTACACCTTC. Full variable domain (rest looked up from reference TRBV7-9 and TRBJ1-2): DTGVSQNPRHKITKRGQNVTFRCDPISEHNRLYWYRQTLGQGPEFLTYFQNEAQLEKSRLLSDRFSAERPKGSFSTLEIQRTEQGDSAMYLCASSSSGQGNYGYTFGSGTRLTVV.

J is TRBJ2-1 and V is TRBV5-1; D is perhaps TRBD2 (6 bases). Germline loops: CDR1 SGHRS, CDR2 YFSETQ. The length of the CDR3 is 11 residues. V lost 7 bases to trimming and J lost 7 bases, with 9 bases between them. The CDR3 region is CASGAGNEQFF. As DNA, the CDR3 is TGCGCCAGCGGGGCGGGAAATGAGCAGTTCTTC. The variable domain in full, with the rest retrieved from reference TRBV5-1 and TRBJ2-1, is KAGVTQTPRYLIKTRGQQVTLSCSPISGHRSVSWYQQTPGQGLQFLFEYFSETQRNKGNFPGRFSGRQFSNSRSEMNVSTLELGDSALYLCASGAGNEQFFGPGTRLTVL.

The chain has TRBV7-2 and TRBJ1-4; no reliable D call. The length of the CDR3 is 13 residues. Germline-derived CDR1 and CDR2 are SGHTA and FQGNSA. Trimming took 5 bases from V and 9 from J, leaving 13 bases between them. CDR3 region: CASSLGRDQKLFF. The CDR3 DNA reads TGTGCCAGCAGCCTCGGGAGGGATCAAAAACTGTTTTTT.

This clone was seen only once. This CDR3 reads CAITPAGGDEQFF. CDR3 nucleotides: TGTGCCATCACCCCAGCGGGGGGAGATGAGCAGTTCTTC. J is TRBJ2-1 and V is TRBV10-3; 9 nucleotides agree with TRBD2. Trimming at V came to 7 bases and at J to 8 bases, leaving 6 bases not matched to a gene. The CDR3 loop spans 13 amino acids. From germline, CDR1 is ENHRY and CDR2 SYGVKD.

This clone showed up just once. J is TRBJ1-5 and V is TRBV10-2; tentative D call: TRBD1 (6 bases). There are 15 residues in the CDR3. Germline V CDR1 and CDR2: WSHSY, SAAADI. V lost 7 bases to trimming and J lost 0 bases, with 13 bases between them. CDR3 residues: CASNPGGHSNQPQHF. The CDR3, as DNA: TGCGCCAGCAACCCGGGGGGACATAGCAATCAGCCCCAGCATTTT.

The J gene is TRBJ2-3, the V gene TRBV11-3; TRBD1 matches 8 bases. The CDR3 contains 15 residues. Per the germline V gene, CDR1 is SGHNT and CDR2 is YENEEA. Losses at the gene ends were 4 bases for V and 6 bases for J; bases not matched to a gene: 9. The CDR3 DNA is TGTGCCAGCAGCTCCTCAGGGGGCGCTCGGGATACGCAGTATTTT. It codes for CASSSSGGARDTQYF.

This sequence joins TRBV7-8 and TRBJ1-6, with TRBD1 as a possible D gene (6 bases). Germline V gene lookup returns CDR1 SGHVS and CDR2 FQNEAQ. The CDR3 runs to 14 residues. Trimming shortened V by 5 bases and J by 7 bases, and 12 bases separated the two germline ends. CDR3 region: CASSPGQSNSPLHF. The CDR3 nucleotides are TGTGCCAGCAGCCCCGGACAGAGCAATTCACCCCTCCACTTT.

The chain is built from TRBV3-1 (or the pseudogene TRBV3-2) and TRBJ2-1; TRBD1 might be the D (5 bases). This CDR3 contains 16 residues. V was pared by 6 bases and J by 5 bases, with 20 bases between. Germline V lookup: CDR1 LGHDT, CDR2 YNNKEL (reference sequence). CDR3 protein: CASSLDSGQLDNEQFF. The CDR3 DNA follows: TGTGCCAGCAGTCTTGACTCAGGGCAACTTGACAATGAGCAGTTCTTC.

The chain uses TRBV5-4 and TRBJ2-1; TRBD2 matches 7 bases. This CDR3 is 15 amino acids long. V shed 9 bases and J 0 bases; nucleotides not matched to a gene: 9. The germline gives CDR1 SGHNT, CDR2 YYREEE (reference sequence). The CDR3 loop reads CATQVGGSSYNEQFF. CDR3 DNA sequence: TGTGCCACCCAAGTCGGGGGGAGCTCCTACAATGAGCAGTTCTTC.

The chain joins TRBV6-5 to TRBJ1-5; 7 bases are shared with TRBD1. CDR1 is MNHEY, CDR2 SVGAGI, per germline. V dropped 5 bases and J dropped 5; count of bases not matched to a gene: 9. The CDR3 spans 15 residues. The CDR3 is CASSPLTGLDQPQHF. The DNA of the CDR3 is TGTGCCAGCAGTCCGCTGACAGGGTTGGATCAGCCCCAGCATTTT.

V usage is TRBV7-3 and J usage is TRBJ2-3, with D possibly being TRBD1 (6 bases). The CDR3 spans 15 residues. Per the germline V gene, CDR1 is SGHTA and CDR2 is FQGTGA. V was pared by 1 base and J by 4 bases, with 12 bases between. CDR3 nucleotide sequence: TGTGCCAGCAGCTTAAGTCTGGGGGCGGCAGATACGCAGTATTTT. This encodes CASSLSLGAADTQYF.

In the case of this clone: One junction end disagrees with the germline gene, perhaps due to a read error. The chain has TRBV9 and TRBJ2-5; 7 positions agree with TRBD2. CDR3 length: 14 residues. Germline-derived CDR1 and CDR2 are SGDLS and YYNGEE. CDR3 sequence reads: CASSVREVQGTQYF. CDR3 coding DNA: TGTGCCAGCAGCGTCCGGGAGGTGCAAGGGACCCAGTACTTC.

The chain uses TRBV2 and TRBJ2-7; D is possibly TRBD1 (5 bases). Germline V gene data show CDR1 as SNHLY and CDR2 as FYNNEI. V lost 7 bases, J lost 5 bases, and 15 bases lay in between. The CDR3 length is 13 residues. The CDR3 DNA reads as TGTGCCAGCAAGGACCCAGGGAACGACGAGCAGTACTTC. Its protein is CASKDPGNDEQYF.

This sequence joins TRBV5-4 and TRBJ1-6; tentative D call: TRBD1 (6 bases). This CDR3 comprises 15 residues. Per the germline V gene, CDR1 is SGHNT and CDR2 is YYREEE (reference sequence). The ends were cut back, 7 bases at V and 2 bases at J, with 13 bases in the middle. The CDR3 DNA reads as TGTGCCAGCCGTCGGGACACGGCCTATAATTCACCCCTCCACTTT. This encodes CASRRDTAYNSPLHF.

V is TRBV7-3 and J is TRBJ2-2, with TRBD1 identical over 7 bases. CDR1 is SGHTA and CDR2 is FQGTGA in the germline V gene. The CDR3 spans 13 residues. V shed 10 bases and J 7 bases; nucleotides not matched to a gene: 9. This CDR3 reads CATRQGRNGELFF. The CDR3 DNA is TGTGCCACCCGACAGGGCCGGAACGGGGAGCTGTTTTTT.

The genes are TRBV28 and TRBJ2-1, with 8 bases that match TRBD1. CDR1 is MDHEN and CDR2 is SYDVKM in the germline V gene. The V gene end was trimmed by 2 bases and the J gene end by 6 bases; junction bases not matched to a gene: 6. The CDR3 consists of 15 residues. Written as DNA, the CDR3 is TGTGCCAGCAGTTTAGGGACAGGACATCTCAATGAGCAGTTCTTC. Translated: CASSLGTGHLNEQFF.